This is a list of T cell receptor beta chains from one sample in a study of shared clonotypes between healthy human individuals. The method was immunoSEQ multiplex PCR; TCRdb's version includes in-frame clones alone and lacks a portion of them. The sample lists 2 million to 2.5 million clones, approximately 96% occurring once. Sequenced: naive CD4+ T cells sorted from blood. The source is a man aged 18 to 29 in good health. The CDR3 runs from the conserved cysteine through the conserved F or W. Fields, in order: V gene, clone size, D gene, J gene, CDR3 DNA, CDR3 protein. A D gene is named only where the DNA matches it firmly. Not every row has a clone size; where given, it reads once, few, many or a size class.

v_gene: TRBV5-1; abundance: .; d_gene: .; j_gene: TRBJ2-2; CDR3nt: TGCGCCAGCAGCCTTGGATCGAACACCGGGGAGCTGTTTTTT; CDR3aa: CASSLGSNTGELFF
v_gene: TRBV5-4; abundance: .; d_gene: .; j_gene: TRBJ2-1; CDR3nt: TGTGCCAGCAGCTTGGATAAGAGCTCCTACAATGAGCAGTTCTTC; CDR3aa: CASSLDKSSYNEQFF
v_gene: TRBV10-3; abundance: .; d_gene: TRBD2; j_gene: TRBJ2-2; CDR3nt: TGTGCCAGCTGGGGGCTAGCGGGGGGAAACACCGGGGAGCTGTTTTTT; CDR3aa: CASWGLAGGNTGELFF
v_gene: TRBV7-2; abundance: once; d_gene: TRBD2; j_gene: TRBJ2-7; CDR3nt: TGTGCCAGCAGCTTAGTGGGCGGGAGGGAGCTACCCTACGAGCAGTACTTC; CDR3aa: CASSLVGGRELPYEQYF
v_gene: TRBV27; abundance: once; d_gene: .; j_gene: TRBJ2-7; CDR3nt: TGTGCCAGCAGCCCTCTTACCTCCTACGAGCAGTACTTC; CDR3aa: CASSPLTSYEQYF
v_gene: TRBV7-8; abundance: .; d_gene: TRBD1; j_gene: TRBJ2-1; CDR3nt: TGTGCCAGCAGCTTATCAGAGGACAGGGGGCGTAGTGAGCAGTTCTTC; CDR3aa: CASSLSEDRGRSEQFF
v_gene: TRBV6-1; abundance: .; d_gene: .; j_gene: TRBJ1-5; CDR3nt: TGTGCCAGCAGCTCATACCCTAGCAATCAGCCCCAGCATTTT; CDR3aa: CASSSYPSNQPQHF
v_gene: TRBV27; abundance: .; d_gene: TRBD1; j_gene: TRBJ2-7; CDR3nt: TGTGCCAGCAGGCGCGGGACAGGGGGCACCTACGAGCAGTACTTC; CDR3aa: CASRRGTGGTYEQYF
v_gene: TRBV4-2; abundance: few; d_gene: .; j_gene: TRBJ1-5; CDR3nt: TGTGCCAGCAGCCAAGAGTCGAGGGATCAGCAGCCCCAGCATTTT; CDR3aa: CASSQESRDQQPQHF
v_gene: TRBV6-5; abundance: .; d_gene: TRBD1; j_gene: TRBJ1-2; CDR3nt: TGTGCCAGCAGTTACTCGTATGACAGGGGCGGAGGCTACACCTTC; CDR3aa: CASSYSYDRGGGYTF
v_gene: TRBV6-6; abundance: once; d_gene: TRBD2; j_gene: TRBJ2-1; CDR3nt: TGTGCCAGCAGCGGGACTACCAATGAGCAGTTCTTC; CDR3aa: CASSGTTNEQFF
v_gene: TRBV25-1; abundance: .; d_gene: .; j_gene: TRBJ2-3; CDR3nt: TGTGCCAGCAGTGAAACCCCGGGGTCTAGCACAGATACGCAGTATTTT; CDR3aa: CASSETPGSSTDTQYF
v_gene: TRBV28; abundance: .; d_gene: TRBD1; j_gene: TRBJ1-4; CDR3nt: TGTGCCAGCAGTACGGGACAGTACCCCTCAACTAATGAAAAACTGTTTTTT; CDR3aa: CASSTGQYPSTNEKLFF
v_gene: TRBV6-5; abundance: .; d_gene: TRBD1; j_gene: TRBJ1-1; CDR3nt: TGTGCCAGCAGTTACGCGGACAGGGTCAACACTGAAGCTTTCTTT; CDR3aa: CASSYADRVNTEAFF
v_gene: TRBV4-1; abundance: .; d_gene: .; j_gene: TRBJ2-2; CDR3nt: TGCGCCAGCAGCCGCGACCCGAACACCGGGGAGCTGTTTTTT; CDR3aa: CASSRDPNTGELFF
v_gene: TRBV10-2; abundance: .; d_gene: .; j_gene: TRBJ1-2; CDR3nt: TGCGCCAGCAGTGAGTCTCGCGGCGCCGGGAGAGGCTACACCTTC; CDR3aa: CASSESRGAGRGYTF
v_gene: TRBV5-1; abundance: .; d_gene: .; j_gene: TRBJ1-1; CDR3nt: TGCGCCAGCAGCTTGGGGACTTTATTGGACACTGAAGCTTTCTTT; CDR3aa: CASSLGTLLDTEAFF
v_gene: TRBV15; abundance: .; d_gene: TRBD2; j_gene: TRBJ2-3; CDR3nt: TGTGCCACCAGCGGGACTAGCGGATCTAGCACAGATACGCAGTATTTT; CDR3aa: CATSGTSGSSTDTQYF
v_gene: TRBV4-1; abundance: .; d_gene: .; j_gene: TRBJ2-1; CDR3nt: TGCGCCAGCAGCCAAGTACTGCCCTACAATGAGCAGTTCTTC; CDR3aa: CASSQVLPYNEQFF
v_gene: TRBV27; abundance: .; d_gene: .; j_gene: TRBJ2-2; CDR3nt: TGTGCCAGCAGTTCCAAAACAGGAGTCACCGGGGAGCTGTTTTTT; CDR3aa: CASSSKTGVTGELFF
v_gene: TRBV30; abundance: .; d_gene: .; j_gene: TRBJ1-4; CDR3nt: TGTGCCTGCTCGACAGCACTTAATGAAAAACTGTTTTTT; CDR3aa: CACSTALNEKLFF
v_gene: TRBV6-1; abundance: .; d_gene: TRBD1; j_gene: TRBJ2-7; CDR3nt: TGTGCCAGCAGAGACCGGGACAGGTCTTCCTACGAGCAGTACTTC; CDR3aa: CASRDRDRSSYEQYF
v_gene: TRBV6-6; abundance: .; d_gene: TRBD1; j_gene: TRBJ1-5; CDR3nt: TGTGCCAGCAGTTACGACAGGGGCAATCAGCCCCAGCATTTT; CDR3aa: CASSYDRGNQPQHF
v_gene: TRBV11-3; abundance: .; d_gene: .; j_gene: TRBJ2-7; CDR3nt: TGTGCCAGCAGCTCCTCCAGGTCAGGCGAGCAGTACTTC; CDR3aa: CASSSSRSGEQYF
v_gene: TRBV7-3; abundance: .; d_gene: .; j_gene: TRBJ1-1; CDR3nt: TGTGCCAGCAGCTTACACATGAACACTGAAGCTTTCTTT; CDR3aa: CASSLHMNTEAFF
v_gene: TRBV4-3; abundance: .; d_gene: .; j_gene: TRBJ2-7; CDR3nt: TGCGCCAGCAGCCAACGGCACGGGAACGAGCAGTACTTC; CDR3aa: CASSQRHGNEQYF
v_gene: TRBV18; abundance: .; d_gene: TRBD1; j_gene: TRBJ1-1; CDR3nt: TGTGCCAGCTCACTTTACAGGGGAGGGATGAACACTGAAGCTTTCTTT; CDR3aa: CASSLYRGGMNTEAFF
v_gene: TRBV18; abundance: once; d_gene: .; j_gene: TRBJ2-3; CDR3nt: TGTACCAGCTCAAGGGACACAGATACGCAGTATTTT; CDR3aa: CTSSRDTDTQYF
v_gene: TRBV28; abundance: .; d_gene: TRBD1; j_gene: TRBJ1-4; CDR3nt: TGTGCCAGCAGCCGGACAGGGATTGATGAAAAACTGTTTTTT; CDR3aa: CASSRTGIDEKLFF
v_gene: TRBV4-1; abundance: .; d_gene: .; j_gene: TRBJ1-4; CDR3nt: TGCGCCAGCAGCCAAGATCGGACAGCTAATGAAAAACTGTTTTTT; CDR3aa: CASSQDRTANEKLFF
v_gene: TRBV19; abundance: .; d_gene: TRBD1; j_gene: TRBJ2-7; CDR3nt: TGTGCCAGTTCCGGGACAGGATTGTACGAGCAGTACTTC; CDR3aa: CASSGTGLYEQYF
v_gene: TRBV5-6; abundance: .; d_gene: .; j_gene: TRBJ1-1; CDR3nt: TGTGCCAGCAGCTTGCACGTGAACACTGAAGCTTTCTTT; CDR3aa: CASSLHVNTEAFF
v_gene: TRBV5-1; abundance: .; d_gene: TRBD1; j_gene: TRBJ1-1; CDR3nt: TGCGCCAGCAGCTTGAATACAGGGGGCGACACTGAAGCTTTCTTT; CDR3aa: CASSLNTGGDTEAFF
v_gene: TRBV5-1; abundance: .; d_gene: TRBD2; j_gene: TRBJ2-1; CDR3nt: TGCGCCAGCAGCTCGGGAGCCTTTTTGACTAGCGGGAGGTTCCATGAGCAGTTCTTC; CDR3aa: CASSSGAFLTSGRFHEQFF
v_gene: TRBV6-6; abundance: .; d_gene: TRBD1; j_gene: TRBJ1-5; CDR3nt: TGTGCCAGCAGGACAGGGGACTATCAGCCCCAGCATTTT; CDR3aa: CASRTGDYQPQHF
v_gene: TRBV6-1; abundance: .; d_gene: TRBD1; j_gene: TRBJ1-1; CDR3nt: TGTGCCAGCAGTGAAATGATGTTGGAGGGGGCTGTGTACACTGAAGCTTTCTTT; CDR3aa: CASSEMMLEGAVYTEAFF
v_gene: TRBV5-4; abundance: .; d_gene: .; j_gene: TRBJ1-3; CDR3nt: TGTGCCAGCAGCTTGCTTCCAGGGCCGGGAAACACCATATATTTT; CDR3aa: CASSLLPGPGNTIYF
v_gene: TRBV18; abundance: .; d_gene: .; j_gene: TRBJ1-1; CDR3nt: TGTGCCAGCTCACCCGGTGGTGAGACACTAATCGGAGGAGGGATCTTT; CDR3aa: CASSPGGETLIGGGIF
v_gene: TRBV2; abundance: .; d_gene: TRBD1; j_gene: TRBJ1-4; CDR3nt: TGTGCCAGCGGTAGACAGGGAATAAATGAAAAACTGTTTTTT; CDR3aa: CASGRQGINEKLFF
v_gene: TRBV6-5; abundance: .; d_gene: .; j_gene: TRBJ2-7; CDR3nt: TGTGCCACCTCTCGAGGGAACGAGCAGTACTTC; CDR3aa: CATSRGNEQYF
v_gene: TRBV27; abundance: .; d_gene: .; j_gene: TRBJ2-7; CDR3nt: TGTGCCAGCAGTTTCTGGGCCTTTTCCTACGAGCAGTACTTC; CDR3aa: CASSFWAFSYEQYF
v_gene: TRBV28; abundance: .; d_gene: TRBD1; j_gene: TRBJ2-7; CDR3nt: TGTGCCAGCAGTGGGACAGGCGTTAAGGTCCTCCAGTACTTC; CDR3aa: CASSGTGVKVLQYF
v_gene: TRBV6-1; abundance: .; d_gene: .; j_gene: TRBJ1-2; CDR3nt: TGTGCCAGCAGTGAAAGGCAAGACCCGACACGTTGGTACTATGGCTACACCTTC; CDR3aa: CASSERQDPTRWYYGYTF
v_gene: TRBV18; abundance: .; d_gene: .; j_gene: TRBJ1-2; CDR3nt: TGTGCCAGCTCACCCCGACAGGAACAATATGGCTACACCTTC; CDR3aa: CASSPRQEQYGYTF
v_gene: TRBV7-2; abundance: .; d_gene: TRBD2; j_gene: TRBJ2-1; CDR3nt: TGTGCCAGCAGCTTAGTGGGGACTAGCGTGGAAAATGAGCAGTTCTTC; CDR3aa: CASSLVGTSVENEQFF
v_gene: TRBV7-8; abundance: .; d_gene: .; j_gene: TRBJ2-3; CDR3nt: TGTGCCAGCAGCTTAGGGACTTTCCCCCCAGATACGCAGTATTTT; CDR3aa: CASSLGTFPPDTQYF
v_gene: TRBV2; abundance: .; d_gene: TRBD1; j_gene: TRBJ2-7; CDR3nt: TGTGCCAGCATTCAGACAGGGGCCAGCTCCTACGAGCAGTACTTC; CDR3aa: CASIQTGASSYEQYF
v_gene: TRBV4-1; abundance: few; d_gene: TRBD2; j_gene: TRBJ2-7; CDR3nt: TGCGCCAGCAGCCAATGGGGACTAGCTGATTCCTACGAGCAGTACTTC; CDR3aa: CASSQWGLADSYEQYF
v_gene: TRBV19; abundance: .; d_gene: .; j_gene: TRBJ2-7; CDR3nt: TGTGCCAGTAACGCGGGCTCCTACGAGCAGTACTTC; CDR3aa: CASNAGSYEQYF
v_gene: TRBV6-4; abundance: .; d_gene: .; j_gene: TRBJ2-2; CDR3nt: TGTGCCAGCAGTGCGGAGGCAGGGTACACCGGGGAGCTGTTTTTT; CDR3aa: CASSAEAGYTGELFF